This T cell receptor beta chain was captured in a study of Ad26.COV2.S vaccination and SARS-CoV-2 variants. The wider study: Participants got Ad26.COV2.S intramuscularly, once or twice 56 days apart.

Treatment reported: about 20 received Ad26.COV2.S at low or high dose, single or two shots; 5 received placebo; per-sample allocation not given. All samples were drawn on day 63, counting from the first vaccine or placebo injection. This Boston cohort included adults aged 18-55 years. Immunization relied on an Ad26 vector, which expressed Wuhan-strain SARS-CoV-2 spike. Here immunoSEQ multiplex PCR was the method, and the copy in TCRdb shows in-frame clones only, minus some. This sample has some 340,000 clones; about 86% occur once, and the top ten carry 1.9%. With 2 bases removed from V and 0 bases from J, the gap between germline ends came to 8 bases. This CDR3 has 15 residues. From germline, CDR1 is KGHSH and CDR2 LQKENI.

Here the sequenced sample was peripheral blood, taken in a trial of Ad26.COV2.S vaccine versus placebo. This TCR was sampled from a person between 18 and 65 years old who received the Ad26.COV2.S COVID-19 vaccine or a placebo. The rearrangement uses TRBV18 and TRBJ1-3; D is unclear. The CDR3 nucleotides read TGTGCCAGCTCACCAGGACGGACCTCTGGAAACACCATATATTTT. It yields the protein CASSPGRTSGNTIYF.